The 17 T cell receptor beta chains given below trace back to one sample, sequenced in a study of regulatory T cells in long-lasting Graves disease. Time point here: newly diagnosed GD, antithyroid drugs for less than 3 months. PBMC RNA served as the TCR library source. Through Arm-PCR of CDR3 regions and iRepertoire HTBI primers, TCR beta libraries were built. TCRdb independently ran MiXCR on the multiplex PCR reads; one entry per CDR3 protein. The table has about 460,000 distinct CDR3 sequences, 13% to 15% seen once. The same specimen was also included in a second study, on T cells in Graves' hyperthyroidism and ophthalmopathy.

The input for sequencing was peripheral blood mononuclear cells (PBMCs), taken at new diagnosis, from a patient treated with antithyroid drugs. Receptors were obtained from a woman between 50 and 59 years old with Graves disease.

As for this clonotype: Being one base from a much bigger clone, this may be a read error. CDR3 DNA sequence: TGTGCCTGGGGAGGGGGGAATGAAGCTTTCTTT. Translating it yields CAWGGGNEAFF. The gene calls are TRBV30 and TRBJ1-1; possibly TRBD1 for D (6 bases). This CDR3 is 11 amino acids long. V was shortened by 5 bases and J by 7 bases, with 11 bases between the two germline ends. In germline, CDR1 is GTSNPN, CDR2 SVGIG (reference sequence). The whole variable domain, filled in from reference TRBV30 and TRBJ1-1, reads SQTIHQWPATLVQPVGSPLSLECTVEGTSNPNLYWYRQAAGRGLQLLFYSVGIGQISSEVPQNLSASRPQDRQFILSSKKLLLSDSGFYLCAWGGGNEAFFGQGTRLTVV.

As regards this clonotype: A single base separates this from a much larger clone, so it may be a read error. The CDR3 nucleotides read TGTGCCAGCAGTGACGCAGGGGTGCAGCCCCAGCATTTT. Its protein product is CASSDAGVQPQHF. The chain uses TRBV2 and TRBJ1-5; maybe TRBD1 (6 bases). The germline V gene encodes CDR1 SNHLY and CDR2 FYNNEI. Trimming cost V 3 bases and J 7 bases, with 10 bases left between them. There are 13 residues in the CDR3.

The V call is TRBV19, the J call TRBJ1-1; D is possibly TRBD1 (6 bases). With 3 bases removed from V and 1 base from J, the gap between germline ends came to 12 bases. The germline V gene has CDR1 LNHDA and CDR2 SQIVND (reference sequence). This CDR3 spans 15 amino acids. The CDR3 region has the DNA TGTGCCAGTAGTATGCTGGGCAGGGGGAACACTGAAGCTTTCTTT. Translated, it gives CASSMLGRGNTEAFF.

This sequence joins TRBV12-3 or TRBV12-4 and TRBJ2-7; 7 positions agree with TRBD1. The junction had 8 bases not matched to a gene; V was cut back by 4 bases and J by 2 bases. The CDR3 contains 15 residues. CDR3 DNA sequence: TGTGCCAGCAGTTATGCCGGGGACAGCACCTACGAGCAGTACTTC. Its protein product is CASSYAGDSTYEQYF.

This clonotype was detected ten times or more. V usage is TRBV11-2 and J usage is TRBJ1-3; tentative D call: TRBD1 (5 bases). Trimming took off 5 bases at V and 2 bases at J, with 13 bases between the two ends. The length of the CDR3 is 15 residues. CDR1 is SGHAT, CDR2 FQNNGV, per germline. The CDR3 loop reads CASSPTLGAGNTIYF. The CDR3 DNA is TGTGCCAGCAGCCCCACCTTGGGGGCTGGAAACACCATATATTTT.

There are many counts of this clonotype. V usage is TRBV28 and J usage is TRBJ1-5; 8 bases agree with TRBD1. In germline, CDR1 is MDHEN, CDR2 SYDVKM. This CDR3 spans 16 amino acids. The J segment lost 6 bases and the V segment lost 5 bases, leaving 12 bases of the junction unmatched. The chain's CDR3 is CASSPVPDRGSQPQHF. CDR3 coding DNA: TGTGCCAGCAGTCCCGTACCCGACAGGGGCAGTCAGCCCCAGCATTTT.

Many counts were recorded for this clonotype. J is TRBJ1-1 and V is TRBV6-1; TRBD1 aligns across 7 bases. CDR3 length equals 15 residues. V trimming: 2 bases; J trimming: 1 base; junction bases outside the gene matches: 4. The germline gives CDR1 MNHNS, CDR2 SASEGT. The CDR3 DNA sequence: TGTGCCAGCAGTGAACGTCCAGGGGGGAACACTGAAGCTTTCTTT. Its protein is CASSERPGGNTEAFF.

This clonotype was detected only a few times. The J gene is TRBJ2-1, the V gene TRBV18; the match to TRBD2 covers 14 bases. The length of the CDR3 is 16 residues. Looked up from germline, CDR1 is KGHSH and CDR2 is LQKENI. The trim removed 0 bases at V and 5 bases at J, leaving 0 bases unmatched. CDR3 nucleotides: TGTGCCAGCTCACCACCGGGACTAGCGGGAGACAATGAGCAGTTCTTC. Translating it yields CASSPPGLAGDNEQFF.

This clonotype was seen ten or more times. The rearrangement uses TRBV28 and TRBJ1-2; possibly TRBD1 for D (5 bases). Trimming stripped 5 bases from V and 0 bases from J, with 7 bases between. The germline CDR1 and CDR2 sequences are MDHEN and SYDVKM. This CDR3 spans 13 amino acids. Written as DNA, the CDR3 is TGTGCCAGCAGTAGGGGTTCTAACTATGGCTACACCTTC. The encoded protein is CASSRGSNYGYTF.

This sequence joins TRBV3-1 and TRBJ2-3; TRBD2 agrees at 13 bases. This CDR3 is built from 17 residues. V shed 3 bases and J 5 bases; nucleotides not matched to a gene: 8. Germline assignment: CDR1 LGHDT and CDR2 YNNKEL (reference sequence). The CDR3 DNA is TGTGCCAGCAGCCAGCCCGGACTAGCGGGAGCGGGAGATACGCAGTATTTT. Protein: CASSQPGLAGAGDTQYF.

This clonotype was seen ten or more times. The chain couples TRBV5-1 to TRBJ1-2; TRBD1 agrees at 9 bases. The trim removed 5 bases at V and 0 bases at J, leaving 2 bases unmatched. Germline CDR1 is SGHRS and CDR2 is YFSETQ. The CDR3 covers 14 residues. The CDR3 region is CASRRTGANYGYTF. The CDR3 DNA reads as TGCGCCAGCAGGAGGACAGGGGCTAACTATGGCTACACCTTC.

This clonotype was found many times. V gene TRBV5-6 combines with J gene TRBJ2-7; either TRBD1 or TRBD2 may supply D (6 bases each). V was clipped by 4 bases and J by 0 bases, with 14 bases between them. In germline, CDR1 is SGHDT, CDR2 YYEEEE. The CDR3 has 15 amino acids. For the CDR3, the DNA is TGTGCCAGCAGCCGTGGAGGGGGACTCTCCTACGAGCAGTACTTC. It codes for CASSRGGGLSYEQYF. The full variable domain, with the rest looked up from reference TRBV5-6 and TRBJ2-7, is DAGVTQSPTHLIKTRGQQVTLRCSPKSGHDTVSWYQQALGQGPQFIFQYYEEEERQRGNFPDRFSGHQFPNYSSELNVNALLLGDSALYLCASSRGGGLSYEQYFGPGTRLTVT.

This chain connects TRBV28 to TRBJ1-1; 8 bases fit TRBD1. The V and J ends lost 6 bases and 0 bases, in that order; junction bases with no gene match: 6. Per the germline V gene, CDR1 is MDHEN and CDR2 is SYDVKM. The CDR3 contains 15 residues. The CDR3 here is CASSLRQGLNTEAFF. DNA of the CDR3: TGTGCCAGCAGCCTGAGACAGGGGCTGAACACTGAAGCTTTCTTT.

This clonotype was counted at least ten times. The chain couples TRBV7-9 to TRBJ2-7; TRBD1 matches at 7 bases. The germline gives CDR1 SEHNR, CDR2 FQNEAQ (reference sequence). The CDR3 is made up of 14 amino acids. V shed 0 bases and J 5 bases; nucleotides not matched to a gene: 4. Here the CDR3 reads CASSLAPGQDEQYF. CDR3 DNA sequence: TGTGCCAGCAGCTTAGCCCCAGGACAGGACGAGCAGTACTTC.

There are a few counts of this clonotype. This sequence joins TRBV5-1 and TRBJ2-1; 9 bases match TRBD2. The ends lost 4 bases at V and 5 bases at J; junction bases unmatched: 10. The CDR3 has 16 amino acids. Germline CDR1 is SGHRS and CDR2 is YFSETQ. The CDR3 coding sequence is TGCGCCAGCAGCGCCCTACTGACTAGCGGTCACAATGAGCAGTTCTTC. This codes for CASSALLTSGHNEQFF.

This clonotype turned up a few times. The V and J genes are TRBV5-1 and TRBJ2-2; 12 bases map to TRBD2. V dropped 4 bases and J dropped 7; count of bases not matched to a gene: 8. Germline CDR1 is SGHRS and CDR2 is YFSETQ. This CDR3 region has 16 residues. The CDR3 sequence is CASSRRLAGASGELFF. As DNA, the CDR3 is TGCGCCAGCAGCCGGCGACTAGCGGGAGCGAGCGGGGAGCTGTTTTTT.

The chain links TRBV30 to TRBJ2-1; D is undetermined. Trimming pared 3 bases from V and 7 bases from J, leaving 7 bases between. The CDR3 has 11 residues. Germline V gene data show CDR1 as GTSNPN and CDR2 as SVGIG (reference sequence). The CDR3 here is CAWRAANEQFF. CDR3 bases: TGTGCCTGGAGGGCCGCTAATGAGCAGTTCTTC.